The clone carrying this T cell receptor (beta chain) was found many times. Its antigen is still unknown. Breast cancer patients provided tissue from their axillary draining lymph nodes. This entry belongs to a study of breast tumors, draining lymph nodes, adjacent tissues. Study-wide results and caveats: The data were judged consistent with most tumor T cells coming from lymph node and expanding in tumor. That most tumor T cells come from lymph nodes remained unproven. Luminal-like breast cancer showed significantly greater tumor-nontumor repertoire similarity than basal-like breast cancer did.

CDR1 is ENHRY, CDR2 SYGVKD, per germline. This CDR3 region has 15 residues. J gave up 5 bases and V 3 bases, and 7 bases lay outside the gene matches. A single record per CDR3 protein comes from TCRdb applying MiXCR to the multiplex PCR reads. The sample holds approximately 200,000 distinct CDR3 sequences, over 25% seen once. Sequenced: axillary lymph node tissue. This TCR was sampled from a female donor with breast cancer. Some clones in this sample may be carry-over from other donors' samples. This chain connects TRBV10-3 to TRBJ1-2; 9 nucleotides agree with TRBD1. In DNA, the CDR3 is TGTGCCATCAGTGATTCGGACAGGGGTTCGTATGGCTACACCTTC. It specifies CAISDSDRGSYGYTF.